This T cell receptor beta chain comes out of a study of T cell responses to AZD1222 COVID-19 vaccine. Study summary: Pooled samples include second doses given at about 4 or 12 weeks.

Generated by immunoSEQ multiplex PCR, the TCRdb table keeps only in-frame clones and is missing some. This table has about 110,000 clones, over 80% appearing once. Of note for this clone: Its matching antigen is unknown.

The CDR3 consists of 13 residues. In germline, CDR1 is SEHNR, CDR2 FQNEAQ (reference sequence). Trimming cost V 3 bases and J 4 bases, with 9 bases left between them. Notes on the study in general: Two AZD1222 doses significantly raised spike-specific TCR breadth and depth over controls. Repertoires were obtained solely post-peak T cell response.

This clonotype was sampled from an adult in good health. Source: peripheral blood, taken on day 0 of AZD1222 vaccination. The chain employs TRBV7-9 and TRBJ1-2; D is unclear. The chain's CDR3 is CASSFSSGYGYTF. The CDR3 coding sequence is TGTGCCAGCAGCTTTAGTTCAGGCTATGGCTACACCTTC.